A single sample gave rise to the 15 T cell receptor beta chains below, sequenced in a study of T-cell memory formation after mild COVID-19. TCRdb recomputed calls from the 5' RACE reads with MiXCR, one row per CDR3 protein. This table holds about 340,000 distinct CDR3 sequences, 20% to 25% found once. The sequencing sample was made of PBMCs or a T cell subset sorted from them (not recorded which). The receptors were sampled from a man aged 18-30 years who had mild COVID-19 (a few samples of this study predate the infection). Cell type and time point are not known.

In its sample, this clonotype was seen many times. V usage is TRBV5-1 and J usage is TRBJ2-1, with D hard to call. The CDR3 length is 13 residues. CDR1 SGHRS and CDR2 YFSETQ come from the germline V gene. Trimming stripped 7 bases from V and 6 bases from J, with 14 bases between. The CDR3: CASFQVFGNEQFF. For the CDR3, the DNA is TGCGCCAGCTTCCAGGTTTTTGGCAATGAGCAGTTCTTC.

V usage is TRBV11-2 and J usage is TRBJ2-2; the D gene is possibly TRBD1 (6 bases). Germline CDR1 and CDR2: SGHAT and FQNNGV. The length of the CDR3 is 17 residues. The V end was cut by 0 bases, the J end by 6 bases, with 17 bases between. The CDR3 protein is CASSLDRTGKVAGELFF. The CDR3 nucleotides are TGTGCCAGCAGCTTAGATCGTACAGGGAAAGTTGCCGGGGAGCTGTTTTTT.

This clonotype was counted many times. This chain's CDR3 is CASGQGARDTQYF. For the CDR3, the DNA is TGTGCCAGCGGACAGGGGGCGCGAGATACGCAGTATTTT. J is TRBJ2-3 and V is TRBV7-2; 11 bases fit TRBD1. Germline CDR1 SGHTA, CDR2 FQGNSA. The junction had 3 bases not matched to a gene; V was cut back by 8 bases and J by 5 bases. This CDR3 has 13 residues. Looking up the rest from reference TRBV7-2 and TRBJ2-3 gives the full variable domain: GAGVSQSPSNKVTEKGKDVELRCDPISGHTALYWYRQSLGQGLEFLIYFQGNSAPDKSGLPSDRFSAERTGGSVSTLTIQRTQQEDSAVYLCASGQGARDTQYFGPGTRLTVL.

This clonotype was recorded a few times. The chain joins TRBV2 to TRBJ1-2, with TRBD1 matching over 11 bases. Germline CDR1 is SNHLY and CDR2 is FYNNEI. V lost 4 bases, J lost 8 bases, and 3 bases stayed unmatched. This CDR3 spans 13 amino acids. The CDR3 spells CASSGTGGEGYTF. The CDR3 coding sequence is TGTGCCAGCAGTGGGACAGGGGGCGAAGGCTACACCTTC. Together with reference TRBV2 and TRBJ1-2, the CDR3 gives the full variable domain: EPEVTQTPSHQVTQMGQEVILRCVPISNHLYFYWYRQILGQKVEFLVSFYNNEISEKSEIFDDQFSVERPDGSNFTLKIRSTKLEDSAMYFCASSGTGGEGYTFGSGTRLTVV.

This clonotype was seen a few times. V gene TRBV24-1 combines with J gene TRBJ2-3; 7 bases are shared with TRBD1. From germline, CDR1 is KGHDR and CDR2 SFDVKD. The CDR3 runs 15 residues. The junction had 5 bases not matched to a gene; V was cut back by 4 bases and J by 2 bases. Here the CDR3 reads CATSEWTGSTDTQYF. CDR3 sequence (DNA): TGTGCCACCAGTGAGTGGACAGGATCCACAGATACGCAGTATTTT.

The chain joins TRBV5-1 to TRBJ1-1; 11 bases agree with TRBD1. Germline CDR1 SGHRS, CDR2 YFSETQ. The CDR3 loop spans 16 amino acids. J lost 1 base, V lost 0 bases, and 2 bases had no gene match. DNA of the CDR3: TGCGCCAGCAGCTTGGGGGACAGGGGGAAGAACACTGAAGCTTTCTTT. It encodes CASSLGDRGKNTEAFF. Full variable domain (missing parts from reference TRBV5-1 and TRBJ1-1): KAGVTQTPRYLIKTRGQQVTLSCSPISGHRSVSWYQQTPGQGLQFLFEYFSETQRNKGNFPGRFSGRQFSNSRSEMNVSTLELGDSALYLCASSLGDRGKNTEAFFGQGTRLTVV.

This chain links TRBV2 with TRBJ1-2, with D possibly being TRBD1 (6 bases). Trimming took off 8 bases at V and 4 bases at J, with 17 bases between the two ends. The CDR3 is 14 residues long. Germline CDR1 reads SNHLY; CDR2 reads FYNNEI. CDR3 in DNA: TGTGCCAGCGTTACCGGGACACCCGCCTATGGCTACACCTTC. Its protein is CASVTGTPAYGYTF.

The chain links TRBV7-2 to TRBJ2-4; D might be TRBD2 (5 bases). The CDR3 covers 15 residues. V shed 7 bases and J shed 6 bases, with 19 bases lying between them. CDR1 and CDR2 from the germline V gene are SGHTA and FQGNSA. CDR3 sequence (DNA): TGTGCCAGCACCGACCGAAGGGAGAGTCTAAACATTCAGTACTTC. Translated, it gives CASTDRRESLNIQYF.

In this sample, this clonotype turned up a few times. The chain combines TRBV7-2 with TRBJ1-1; tentatively, D is TRBD1 (6 bases). There are 15 residues in the CDR3. Trimming left V 2 bases short and J 5 bases short, with 15 bases between. CDR1 is SGHTA and CDR2 is FQGNSA in the germline V gene. The CDR3 here is CASSLRTPRGTEAFF. CDR3 in DNA: TGTGCCAGCAGCTTAAGGACCCCAAGGGGGACTGAAGCTTTCTTT.

This clonotype has more than one count but fewer than ten. CDR3 amino acids: CASSQGGGLNTEAFF. In DNA form, the CDR3 reads TGTGCCAGCAGCCAAGGAGGAGGCCTGAACACTGAAGCTTTCTTT. The rearrangement joins TRBV4-2 to TRBJ1-1; D not certain. This CDR3 contains 15 residues. CDR1 is LGHNA, CDR2 YNFKEQ, per germline. V lost 1 base to trimming and J lost 0 bases, with 9 bases between them.

The chain uses TRBV11-3 and TRBJ1-3, with TRBD1 as a possible D gene (5 bases). This CDR3 is 18 amino acids long. Trimming left V 2 bases short and J 0 bases short, with 17 bases between. Germline V gives CDR1 SGHNT, CDR2 YENEEA. DNA for the CDR3: TGTGCCAGCAGCTTATCGCAAGGCGGGACCACCTCTGGAAACACCATATATTTT. Translated, it gives CASSLSQGGTTSGNTIYF.

V usage is TRBV19 and J usage is TRBJ2-5, with 9 bases that match TRBD2. Germline CDR1 is LNHDA and CDR2 is SQIVND (reference sequence). CDR3 length: 14 residues. V was clipped by 6 bases and J by 4 bases; unmatched bases: 6. The chain's CDR3 is CASSPGLALETQYF. In nucleotides, the CDR3 is TGTGCCAGTAGCCCGGGACTAGCTTTAGAGACCCAGTACTTC.

The table lists this clonotype with a few counts. V is TRBV7-9 and J is TRBJ2-5; D remains unclear. The germline gives CDR1 SEHNR, CDR2 FQNEAQ (reference sequence). The CDR3 totals 14 residues. With 1 base removed from V and 2 bases from J, the gap between germline ends came to 8 bases. Here the CDR3 reads CASSLEQYQETQYF. CDR3 nucleotide sequence: TGTGCCAGCAGCTTAGAACAGTATCAAGAGACCCAGTACTTC.

V and J are TRBV12-3 or TRBV12-4 and TRBJ1-2; 12 bases match TRBD1. Germline trimming cut 9 bases from V and 3 bases from J; bases unmatched to any gene: 8. The CDR3 covers 15 residues. CDR3 DNA: TGTGCCAGTACCGGGACAGGGGGCGAGTACTATGGCTACACCTTC. Amino acid sequence: CASTGTGGEYYGYTF.

V usage is TRBV12-3 or TRBV12-4 and J usage is TRBJ2-7, with a tentative D call TRBD1 (6 bases). V lost 6 bases and J 2 bases, leaving 11 bases between the germline ends. The CDR3 runs to 13 residues. The CDR3 DNA reads as TGTGCCAGCAGCTGGGACACACCCTACGAGCAGTACTTC. Translation gives CASSWDTPYEQYF.